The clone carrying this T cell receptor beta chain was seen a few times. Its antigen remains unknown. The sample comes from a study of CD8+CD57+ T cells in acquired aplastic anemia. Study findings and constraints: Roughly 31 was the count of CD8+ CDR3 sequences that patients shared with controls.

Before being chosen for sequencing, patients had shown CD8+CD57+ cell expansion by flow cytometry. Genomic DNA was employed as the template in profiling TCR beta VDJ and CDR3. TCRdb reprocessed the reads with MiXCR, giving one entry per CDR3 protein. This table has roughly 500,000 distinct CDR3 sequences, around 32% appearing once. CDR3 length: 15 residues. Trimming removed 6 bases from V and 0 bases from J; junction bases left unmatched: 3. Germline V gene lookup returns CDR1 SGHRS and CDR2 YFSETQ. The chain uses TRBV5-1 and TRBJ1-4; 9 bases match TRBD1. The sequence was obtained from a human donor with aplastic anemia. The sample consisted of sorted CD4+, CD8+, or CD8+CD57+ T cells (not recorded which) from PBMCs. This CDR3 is CASNTGGSTNEKLFF. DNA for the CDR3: TGCGCCAGCAATACAGGGGGCTCAACTAATGAAAAACTGTTTTTT.